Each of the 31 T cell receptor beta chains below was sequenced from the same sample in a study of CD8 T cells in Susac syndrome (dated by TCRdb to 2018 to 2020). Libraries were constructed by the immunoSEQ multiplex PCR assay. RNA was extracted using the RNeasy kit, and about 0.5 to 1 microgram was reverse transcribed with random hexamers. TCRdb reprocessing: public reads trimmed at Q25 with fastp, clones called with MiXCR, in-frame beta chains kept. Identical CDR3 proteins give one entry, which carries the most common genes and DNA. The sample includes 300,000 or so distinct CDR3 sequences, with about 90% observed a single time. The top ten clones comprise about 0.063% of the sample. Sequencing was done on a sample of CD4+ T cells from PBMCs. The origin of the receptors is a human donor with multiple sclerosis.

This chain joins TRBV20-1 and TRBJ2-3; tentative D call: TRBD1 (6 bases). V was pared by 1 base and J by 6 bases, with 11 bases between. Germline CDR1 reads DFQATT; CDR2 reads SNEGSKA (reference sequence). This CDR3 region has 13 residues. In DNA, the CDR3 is TGCAGTGCTAGAGTGGGGGCCGGCGATACGCAGTATTTT. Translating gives CSARVGAGDTQYF.

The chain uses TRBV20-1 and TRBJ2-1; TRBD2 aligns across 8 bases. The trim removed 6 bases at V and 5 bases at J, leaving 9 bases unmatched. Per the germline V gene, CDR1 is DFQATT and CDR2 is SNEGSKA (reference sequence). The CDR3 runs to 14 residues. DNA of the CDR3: TGCAGTGCCGACAGAGGCGGGAGGCACAATGAGCAGTTCTTC. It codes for CSADRGGRHNEQFF.

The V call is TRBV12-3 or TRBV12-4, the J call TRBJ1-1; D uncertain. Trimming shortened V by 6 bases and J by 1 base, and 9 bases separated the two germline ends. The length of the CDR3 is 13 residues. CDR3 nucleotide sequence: TGTGCCAGCAGCTTTTCGGGGAACACTGAAGCTTTCTTT. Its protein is CASSFSGNTEAFF.

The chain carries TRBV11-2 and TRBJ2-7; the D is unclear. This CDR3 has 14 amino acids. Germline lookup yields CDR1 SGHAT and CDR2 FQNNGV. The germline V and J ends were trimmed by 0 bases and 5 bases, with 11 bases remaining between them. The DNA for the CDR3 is TGTGCCAGCAGCTTAGATTATGCAGGCAACGAGCAGTACTTC. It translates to CASSLDYAGNEQYF.

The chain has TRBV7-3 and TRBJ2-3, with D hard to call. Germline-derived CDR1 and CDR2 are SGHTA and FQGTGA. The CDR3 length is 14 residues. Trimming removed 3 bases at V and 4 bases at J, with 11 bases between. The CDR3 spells CASSFQGKADTQYF. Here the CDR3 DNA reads TGTGCCAGCAGCTTTCAAGGGAAAGCAGATACGCAGTATTTT.

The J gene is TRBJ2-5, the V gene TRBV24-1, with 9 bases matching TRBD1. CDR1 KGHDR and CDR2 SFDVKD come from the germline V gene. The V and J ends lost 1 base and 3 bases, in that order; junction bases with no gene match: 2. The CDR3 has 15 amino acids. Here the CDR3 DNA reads TGTGCCACCAGTGATTTCGGGACAGGGAAAGAGACCCAGTACTTC. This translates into CATSDFGTGKETQYF.

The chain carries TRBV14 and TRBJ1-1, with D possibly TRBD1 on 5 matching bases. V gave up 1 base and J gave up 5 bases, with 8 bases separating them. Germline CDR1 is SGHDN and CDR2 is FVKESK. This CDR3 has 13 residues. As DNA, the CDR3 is TGTGCCAGCAGCCAAGGATGGGGGACTGAAGCTTTCTTT. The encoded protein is CASSQGWGTEAFF.

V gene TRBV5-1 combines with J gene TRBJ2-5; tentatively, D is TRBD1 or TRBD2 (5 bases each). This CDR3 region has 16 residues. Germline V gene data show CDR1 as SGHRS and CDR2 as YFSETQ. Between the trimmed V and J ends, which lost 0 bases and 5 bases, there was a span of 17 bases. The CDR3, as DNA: TGCGCCAGCAGCTTGGCCGGGGCCACCCTCGGTGAGACCCAGTACTTC. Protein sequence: CASSLAGATLGETQYF.

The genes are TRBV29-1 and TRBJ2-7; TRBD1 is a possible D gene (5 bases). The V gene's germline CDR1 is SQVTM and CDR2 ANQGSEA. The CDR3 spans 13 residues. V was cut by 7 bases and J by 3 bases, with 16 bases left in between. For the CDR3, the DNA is TGCAGCGCCCGGAAGGCAGGGCACTACGAGCAGTACTTC. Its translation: CSARKAGHYEQYF.

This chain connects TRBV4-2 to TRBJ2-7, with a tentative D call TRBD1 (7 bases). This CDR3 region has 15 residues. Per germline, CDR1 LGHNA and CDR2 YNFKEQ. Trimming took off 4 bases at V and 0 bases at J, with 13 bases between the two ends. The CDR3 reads CASSRRGEASYEQYF. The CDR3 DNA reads TGTGCCAGCAGCCGCAGGGGGGAGGCCTCCTACGAGCAGTACTTC.

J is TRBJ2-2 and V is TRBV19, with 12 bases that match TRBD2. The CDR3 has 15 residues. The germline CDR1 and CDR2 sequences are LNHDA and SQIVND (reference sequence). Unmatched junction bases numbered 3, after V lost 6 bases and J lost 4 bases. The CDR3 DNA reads TGTGCCAGTAGGACTAGCGGGAGCGGCACCGGGGAGCTGTTTTTT. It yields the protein CASRTSGSGTGELFF.

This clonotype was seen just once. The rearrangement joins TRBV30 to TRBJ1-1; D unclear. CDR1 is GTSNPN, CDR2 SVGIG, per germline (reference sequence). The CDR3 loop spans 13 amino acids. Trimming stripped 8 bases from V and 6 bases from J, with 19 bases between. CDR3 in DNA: TGTGCCCTGAGAGGAGCCGTCTTAGCTGAAGCTTTCTTT. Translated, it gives CALRGAVLAEAFF.

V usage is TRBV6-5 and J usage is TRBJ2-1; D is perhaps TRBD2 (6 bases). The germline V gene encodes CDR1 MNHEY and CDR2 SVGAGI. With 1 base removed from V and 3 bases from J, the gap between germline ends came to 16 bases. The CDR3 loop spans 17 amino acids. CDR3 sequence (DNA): TGTGCCAGCAGTTACTGGGGTGGAGGGGACCTCTACAATGAGCAGTTCTTC. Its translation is CASSYWGGGDLYNEQFF.

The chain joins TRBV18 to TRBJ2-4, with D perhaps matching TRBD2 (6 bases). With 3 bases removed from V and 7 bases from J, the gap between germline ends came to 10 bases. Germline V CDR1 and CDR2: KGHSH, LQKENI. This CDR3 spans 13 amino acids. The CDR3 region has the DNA TGTGCCAGCTCACCGGGGGGAGAGAACATTCAGTACTTC. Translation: CASSPGGENIQYF.

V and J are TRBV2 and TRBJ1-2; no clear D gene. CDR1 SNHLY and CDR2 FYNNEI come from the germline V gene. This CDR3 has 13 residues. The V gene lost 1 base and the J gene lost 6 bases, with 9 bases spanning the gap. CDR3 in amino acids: CASSEGYSDGYTF. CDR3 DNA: TGTGCCAGCAGTGAAGGGTATAGTGATGGCTACACCTTC.

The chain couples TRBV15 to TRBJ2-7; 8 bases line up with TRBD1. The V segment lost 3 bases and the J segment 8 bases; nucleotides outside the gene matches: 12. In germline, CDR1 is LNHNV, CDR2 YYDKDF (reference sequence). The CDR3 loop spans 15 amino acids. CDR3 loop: CATSRDYTDREKQYF. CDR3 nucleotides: TGTGCCACCAGCAGGGACTATACGGACAGGGAAAAGCAGTACTTC.

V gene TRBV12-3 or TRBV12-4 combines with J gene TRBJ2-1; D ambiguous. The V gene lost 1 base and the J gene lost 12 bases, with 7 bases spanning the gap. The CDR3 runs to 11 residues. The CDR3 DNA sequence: TGTGCCAGCAGTTTAGGGTTAGGGCAGTTCTTC. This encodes CASSLGLGQFF.

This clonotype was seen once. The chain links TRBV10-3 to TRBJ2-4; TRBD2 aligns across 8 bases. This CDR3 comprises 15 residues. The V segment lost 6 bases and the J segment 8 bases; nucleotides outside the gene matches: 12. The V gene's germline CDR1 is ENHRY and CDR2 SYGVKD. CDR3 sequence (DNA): TGTGCCATCAGCGGAGGGGGACGGGGGGGCGACATTCAGTACTTC. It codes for CAISGGGRGGDIQYF.

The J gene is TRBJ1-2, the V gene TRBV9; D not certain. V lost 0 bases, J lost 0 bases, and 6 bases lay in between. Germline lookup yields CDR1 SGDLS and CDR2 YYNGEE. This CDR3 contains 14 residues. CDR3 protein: CASSVEPANYGYTF. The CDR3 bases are TGTGCCAGCAGCGTAGAACCGGCTAACTATGGCTACACCTTC.

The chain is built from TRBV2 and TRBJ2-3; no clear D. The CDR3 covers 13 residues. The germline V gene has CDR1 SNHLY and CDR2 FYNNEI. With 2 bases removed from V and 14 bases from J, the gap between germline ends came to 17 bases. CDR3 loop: CASSETGQVRPYF. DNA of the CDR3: TGTGCCAGCAGTGAAACGGGCCAAGTTCGGCCGTATTTT.

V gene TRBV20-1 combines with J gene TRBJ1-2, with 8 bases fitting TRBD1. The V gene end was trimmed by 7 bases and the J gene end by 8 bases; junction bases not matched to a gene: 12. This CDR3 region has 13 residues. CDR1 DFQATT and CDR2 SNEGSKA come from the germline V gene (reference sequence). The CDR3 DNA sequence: TGCAGTGTCAGGGGGCGCGATAGTAACGGCTACACCTTC. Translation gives CSVRGRDSNGYTF.

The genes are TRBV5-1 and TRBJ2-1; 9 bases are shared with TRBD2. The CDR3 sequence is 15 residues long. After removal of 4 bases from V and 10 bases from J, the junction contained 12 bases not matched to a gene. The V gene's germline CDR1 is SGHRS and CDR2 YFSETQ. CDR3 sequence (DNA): TGCGCCAGCAGCCCGGGACTAGCTCGGATACAGGAGCAGTTCTTC. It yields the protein CASSPGLARIQEQFF.

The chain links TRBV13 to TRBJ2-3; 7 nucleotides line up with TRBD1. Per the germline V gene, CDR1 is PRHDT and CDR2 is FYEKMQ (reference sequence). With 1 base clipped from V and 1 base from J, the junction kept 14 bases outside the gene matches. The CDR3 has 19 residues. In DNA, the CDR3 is TGTGCCAGCAGCTTAGCAGAGGGGGCCTTGCGGCCAGGCACAGATACGCAGTATTTT. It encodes CASSLAEGALRPGTDTQYF.

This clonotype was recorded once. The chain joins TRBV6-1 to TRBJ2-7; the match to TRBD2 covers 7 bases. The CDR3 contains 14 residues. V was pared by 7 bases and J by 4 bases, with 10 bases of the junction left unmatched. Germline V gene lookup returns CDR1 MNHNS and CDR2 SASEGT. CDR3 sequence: CASIGEGWGYEQYF. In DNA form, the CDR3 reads TGTGCCAGCATAGGGGAGGGCTGGGGTTACGAGCAGTACTTC.

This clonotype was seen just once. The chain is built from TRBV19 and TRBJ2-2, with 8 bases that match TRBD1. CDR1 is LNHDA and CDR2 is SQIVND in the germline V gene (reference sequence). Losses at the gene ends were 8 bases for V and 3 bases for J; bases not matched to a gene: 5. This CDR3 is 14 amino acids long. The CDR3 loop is CASSGQADTGELFF. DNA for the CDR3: TGTGCCAGTTCGGGACAGGCGGACACCGGGGAGCTGTTTTTT. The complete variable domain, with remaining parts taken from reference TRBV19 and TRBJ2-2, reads DGGITQSPKYLFRKEGQNVTLSCEQNLNHDAMYWYRQDPGQGLRLIYYSQIVNDFQKGDIAEGYSVSREKKESFPLTVTSAQKNPTAFYLCASSGQADTGELFFGEGSRLTVL.

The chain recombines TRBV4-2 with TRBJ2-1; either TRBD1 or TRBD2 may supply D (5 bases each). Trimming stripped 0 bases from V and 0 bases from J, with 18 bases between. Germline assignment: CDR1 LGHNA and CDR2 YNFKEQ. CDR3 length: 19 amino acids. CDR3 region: CASSQEGVTGLRSYNEQFF. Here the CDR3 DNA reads TGTGCCAGCAGCCAAGAGGGGGTAACTGGGCTTCGCTCCTACAATGAGCAGTTCTTC.

The CDR3 sequence is CSGGAFRAYNEQFF. In nucleotides, the CDR3 is TGCAGTGGGGGGGCTTTTAGGGCCTACAATGAGCAGTTCTTC. The chain recombines TRBV20-1 with TRBJ2-1; either TRBD1 or TRBD2 may supply D (6 bases each). Germline assignment: CDR1 DFQATT and CDR2 SNEGSKA (reference sequence). Trimming took off 7 bases at V and 2 bases at J, with 15 bases between the two ends. The CDR3 has 14 amino acids.

The CDR3 sequence is CSALDRKGLVDTQYF. In nucleotides, the CDR3 is TGCAGTGCTTTGGACAGGAAAGGTCTCGTAGATACGCAGTATTTT. The chain uses TRBV20-1 and TRBJ2-3; 7 positions match TRBD1. Germline assignment: CDR1 DFQATT and CDR2 SNEGSKA (reference sequence). The V and J ends lost 5 bases and 5 bases, in that order; junction bases with no gene match: 13. This CDR3 contains 15 residues.

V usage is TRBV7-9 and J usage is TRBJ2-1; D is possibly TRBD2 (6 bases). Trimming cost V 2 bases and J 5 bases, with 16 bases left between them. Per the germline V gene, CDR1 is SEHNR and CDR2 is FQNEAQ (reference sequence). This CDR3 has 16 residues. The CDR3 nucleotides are TGTGCCAGCAGCTTAAGTCCTGGGACTGCAAACAATGAGCAGTTCTTC. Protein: CASSLSPGTANNEQFF.

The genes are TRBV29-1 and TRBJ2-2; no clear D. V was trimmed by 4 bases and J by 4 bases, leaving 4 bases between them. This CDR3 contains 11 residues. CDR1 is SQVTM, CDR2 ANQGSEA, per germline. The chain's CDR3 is CSVVVTGELFF. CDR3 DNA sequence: TGCAGCGTTGTGGTCACCGGGGAGCTGTTTTTT.

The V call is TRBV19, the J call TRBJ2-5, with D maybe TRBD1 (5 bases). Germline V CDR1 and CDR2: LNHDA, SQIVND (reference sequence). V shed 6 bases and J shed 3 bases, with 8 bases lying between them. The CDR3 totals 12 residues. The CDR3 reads CASRGAEETQYF. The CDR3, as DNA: TGTGCCAGTAGAGGGGCCGAAGAGACCCAGTACTTC.